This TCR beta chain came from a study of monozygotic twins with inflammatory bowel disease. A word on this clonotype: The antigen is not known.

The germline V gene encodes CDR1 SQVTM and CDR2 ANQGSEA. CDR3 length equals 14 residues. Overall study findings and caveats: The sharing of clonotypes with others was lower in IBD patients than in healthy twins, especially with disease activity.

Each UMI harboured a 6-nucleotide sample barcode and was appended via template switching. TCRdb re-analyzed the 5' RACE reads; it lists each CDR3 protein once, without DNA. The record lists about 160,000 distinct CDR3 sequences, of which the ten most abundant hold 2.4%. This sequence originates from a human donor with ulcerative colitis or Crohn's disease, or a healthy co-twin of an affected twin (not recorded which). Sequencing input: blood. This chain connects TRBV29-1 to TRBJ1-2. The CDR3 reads CSVLLAQTYYGYTF.